The 28 T cell receptor beta chains reported below all come from one sample, sequenced in a study of T cells in Graves' hyperthyroidism and ophthalmopathy. The CDR3 regions of TCR beta were amplified from RNA transcripts. The HTBI primer set drove a first-round RT-PCR of the TCR CDR3. TCRdb ran MiXCR on the multiplex PCR reads and lists one entry per CDR3 protein. Of under 550,000 distinct CDR3 sequences listed, around 13% are singletons. What was sequenced was blood. These receptors originate from a young woman with Graves' hyperthyroidism.

This clonotype has ten or more counts. The chain combines TRBV20-1 with TRBJ1-2, with D unresolved. This CDR3 contains 13 residues. Between the trimmed V and J ends, which lost 0 bases and 2 bases, there was a span of 7 bases. Per germline, CDR1 DFQATT and CDR2 SNEGSKA (reference sequence). The CDR3 loop reads CSARDWQNYGYTF. The CDR3, as DNA: TGCAGTGCTAGAGATTGGCAGAACTATGGCTACACCTTC.

This clonotype was picked up many times. This sequence joins TRBV2 and TRBJ1-5; possibly TRBD1 for D (6 bases). The CDR3 loop spans 14 amino acids. Trimming removed 5 bases at V and 6 bases at J, with 14 bases between. Per the germline V gene, CDR1 is SNHLY and CDR2 is FYNNEI. The CDR3: CASSTDSYGQPQHF. CDR3 coding DNA: TGTGCCAGCAGTACGGACAGTTATGGTCAGCCCCAGCATTTT.

This clonotype has a count of ten or more. The rearrangement uses TRBV29-1 and TRBJ2-3; tentatively, D is TRBD2 (5 bases). The V end lost 5 bases, the J end lost 1 base, and 10 bases lay between the germline ends. The CDR3 is 13 residues long. Looked up from germline, CDR1 is SQVTM and CDR2 is ANQGSEA. The CDR3 DNA reads TGCAGCGTTTCGGGCGGGCGCACAGATACGCAGTATTTT. This translates into CSVSGGRTDTQYF.

This clonotype was observed many times. V is TRBV27 and J is TRBJ2-5, with D perhaps TRBD1 or TRBD2 (5 bases each). The CDR3 loop spans 13 amino acids. The V gene's germline CDR1 is MNHEY and CDR2 SMNVEV (reference sequence). The V end lost 5 bases, the J end lost 9 bases, and 16 bases lay between the germline ends. The CDR3 loop is CASSQDLVGAQYF. In DNA form, the CDR3 reads TGTGCCAGCAGTCAGGACCTGGTGGGGGCCCAGTACTTC.

This clonotype came up a few times. The rearrangement joins TRBV6-5 to TRBJ2-1; weak D call: TRBD1 (6 bases). The germline V gene encodes CDR1 MNHEY and CDR2 SVGAGI. Trimming stripped 6 bases from V and 1 base from J, with 13 bases between. The CDR3 is 15 residues long. For the CDR3, the DNA is TGTGCCAGCAGGTTCCTCCAGGGGTCCTACAATGAGCAGTTCTTC. This encodes CASRFLQGSYNEQFF.

This clonotype came up many times. This chain connects TRBV7-9 to TRBJ2-3, with TRBD1 as a possible D gene (6 bases). V was shortened by 5 bases and J by 0 bases, with 12 bases between the two germline ends. The CDR3 has 15 amino acids. Looked up from germline, CDR1 is SEHNR and CDR2 is FQNEAQ (reference sequence). Written as DNA, the CDR3 is TGTGCCAGCAGCCCCGCACAGGGTAGCACAGATACGCAGTATTTT. Translating gives CASSPAQGSTDTQYF.

The chain employs TRBV14 and TRBJ2-7; no clear D gene. Germline V lookup: CDR1 SGHDN, CDR2 FVKESK. With 2 bases removed from V and 0 bases from J, the gap between germline ends came to 11 bases. The CDR3 length is 15 residues. CDR3 nucleotide sequence: TGTGCCAGCAGCCAAAGCAGCCTTAGCTCCTACGAGCAGTACTTC. This gives the protein CASSQSSLSSYEQYF.

The table lists this clonotype with many counts. The chain combines TRBV28 with TRBJ1-5; D may be TRBD1 (6 bases). CDR1 is MDHEN and CDR2 is SYDVKM in the germline V gene. Trimming left V 7 bases short and J 6 bases short, with 19 bases between. The CDR3 runs 15 residues. CDR3 in amino acids: CASKGGGGVSQPQHF. CDR3 DNA: TGTGCCAGCAAGGGGGGCGGCGGGGTTAGTCAGCCCCAGCATTTT.

This clonotype showed up many times. V is TRBV6-6 and J is TRBJ1-1; D is perhaps TRBD1 (5 bases). Germline CDR1 MNHNY, CDR2 SVGAGI (reference sequence). The CDR3 spans 14 residues. The V end was cut by 0 bases, the J end by 0 bases, with 5 bases between. CDR3 bases: TGTGCCAGCAGTTACTCGACAGTGAACACTGAAGCTTTCTTT. Its protein product is CASSYSTVNTEAFF.

This clonotype was counted between two and nine times. The chain couples TRBV3-1 to TRBJ2-3; 7 bases are a match to TRBD2. Trimming cost V 4 bases and J 5 bases; bases outside gene matches: 9. CDR1 is LGHDT, CDR2 YNNKEL, per germline (reference sequence). This CDR3 contains 15 residues. The CDR3: CASSLRAGVLDTQYF. The CDR3 DNA reads as TGTGCCAGCAGCCTGAGGGCGGGAGTGCTAGATACGCAGTATTTT.

In this sample, this clonotype turned up many times. The V call is TRBV6-1, the J call TRBJ1-5, with D tentatively TRBD1 (6 bases). Germline V gives CDR1 MNHNS, CDR2 SASEGT. CDR3 size: 16 residues. V lost 3 bases, J lost 2 bases, and 14 bases lay in between. The CDR3 loop is CASSDMGGNGNQPQHF. The CDR3 DNA follows: TGTGCCAGCAGTGATATGGGGGGCAATGGCAATCAGCCCCAGCATTTT.

This clonotype showed up just a few times. J is TRBJ1-6 and V is TRBV4-1; D might be TRBD1 (5 bases). Germline V lookup: CDR1 MGHRA, CDR2 YSYEKL. V dropped 2 bases and J dropped 10 bases, with 15 bases sitting between them. The CDR3 has 15 residues. The CDR3 DNA reads as TGCGCCAGCAGCCAACAGGGAGCGGGTAGCTCACCCCTCCACTTT. The encoded protein is CASSQQGAGSSPLHF.

This clonotype came up many times. The rearrangement uses TRBV3-1 and TRBJ2-7; 11 nucleotides match TRBD1. CDR3 length equals 16 residues. Germline V gene data show CDR1 as LGHDT and CDR2 as YNNKEL (reference sequence). V lost 3 bases and J lost 4; bases outside the gene matches: 8. CDR3: CASSHARTGGSYEQYF. In nucleotides, the CDR3 is TGTGCCAGCAGCCACGCCCGGACAGGGGGCTCTTACGAGCAGTACTTC.

This clonotype appeared a few times. The chain links TRBV4-2 to TRBJ1-3; no definite D call. Trimming removed 1 base at V and 2 bases at J, with 12 bases between. CDR3 size: 16 residues. Germline loops: CDR1 LGHNA, CDR2 YNFKEQ. The chain's CDR3 is CASSQVQDPTGNTIYF. CDR3 bases: TGTGCCAGCAGCCAAGTCCAGGACCCCACTGGAAACACCATATATTTT.

This clonotype was counted at least ten times. V and J are TRBV6-5 and TRBJ1-4; no clear D gene. V was pared by 0 bases and J by 2 bases, with 10 bases between. The CDR3 is 16 amino acids. Germline V gene data show CDR1 as MNHEY and CDR2 as SVGAGI. The CDR3 nucleotides are TGTGCCAGCAGTTACTCGTTCGCAGCCACTAATGAAAAACTGTTTTTT. Translated: CASSYSFAATNEKLFF.

This clonotype has just a few counts. The chain is built from TRBV6-2 or TRBV6-3 and TRBJ2-5; possibly TRBD2 for D (6 bases). The V end lost 3 bases, the J end lost 7 bases, and 9 bases lay between the germline ends. The CDR3 contains 12 residues. Germline V gives CDR1 MNHEY, CDR2 SVGEGT. CDR3 coding DNA: TGTGCCAGCAGTTATTTAGCGGTGACCCAGTACTTC. Translated: CASSYLAVTQYF.

The genes are TRBV29-1 and TRBJ1-1; 8 bases agree with TRBD1. This CDR3 comprises 13 residues. Germline loops: CDR1 SQVTM, CDR2 ANQGSEA. The J segment lost 5 bases and the V segment lost 7 bases, leaving 9 bases of the junction unmatched. The CDR3: CSGTNRGLTEAFF. CDR3 sequence (DNA): TGCAGCGGCACCAACAGGGGGTTAACTGAAGCTTTCTTT.

This clonotype came up many times. The chain carries TRBV29-1 and TRBJ2-7; the D call may be TRBD1 or TRBD2 (6 bases each). Per the germline V gene, CDR1 is SQVTM and CDR2 is ANQGSEA. V was shortened by 2 bases and J by 1 base, with 12 bases between the two germline ends. This CDR3 region has 14 residues. DNA for the CDR3: TGCAGCGTTGAATTGGGGGGCCGATCCTACGAGCAGTACTTC. Its translation: CSVELGGRSYEQYF.

This CDR3 is CASGPGLAGTEFF. CDR3 coding DNA: TGTGCTAGTGGTCCGGGACTAGCGGGGACAGAGTTCTTC. The chain couples TRBV12-5 to TRBJ2-1, with 13 bases matching TRBD2. CDR3 length: 13 residues. The V segment lost 5 bases and the J segment 14 bases; nucleotides outside the gene matches: 6. CDR1 and CDR2 from the germline V gene are LGHNT and FRNRAP. The variable domain in full, completed from reference TRBV12-5 and TRBJ2-1, reads DARVTQTPRHKVTEMGQEVTMRCQPILGHNTVFWYRQTMMQGLELLAYFRNRAPLDDSGMPKDRFSAEMPDATLATLKIQPSEPRDSAVYFCASGPGLAGTEFFGPGTRLTVL.

V and J are TRBV3-1 and TRBJ1-6, with a weak D call TRBD1 (6 bases). V dropped 8 bases and J dropped 9 bases, with 20 bases sitting between them. The CDR3 runs 15 residues. Germline CDR1 reads LGHDT; CDR2 reads YNNKEL (reference sequence). CDR3 nucleotides: TGTGCCAGCGGAAGGGCGGGGGCCGGGAGTTCACCCCTCCACTTT. Encoded protein: CASGRAGAGSSPLHF.

This chain links TRBV7-9 with TRBJ1-1; D perhaps matches TRBD1 (6 bases). This CDR3 is built from 13 residues. CDR1 is SEHNR, CDR2 FQNEAQ, per germline (reference sequence). The V and J ends lost 7 bases and 1 base respectively, with 10 bases between them. The CDR3 region has the DNA TGTGCCAGCACCTGGACAGCGAACACTGAAGCTTTCTTT. This sequence encodes CASTWTANTEAFF.

The table lists this clonotype with many counts. The gene calls are TRBV11-2 and TRBJ2-7, with a weak D call TRBD1 (6 bases). Trimming took off 0 bases at V and 6 bases at J, with 12 bases between the two ends. Per the germline V gene, CDR1 is SGHAT and CDR2 is FQNNGV. CDR3 length: 14 residues. CDR3 amino acids: CASSLEARGSEQYF. The CDR3 bases are TGTGCCAGCAGCTTAGAAGCCAGGGGTTCCGAGCAGTACTTC. The complete variable domain, with remaining parts taken from reference TRBV11-2 and TRBJ2-7, reads EAGVAQSPRYKIIEKRQSVAFWCNPISGHATLYWYQQILGQGPKLLIQFQNNGVVDDSQLPKDRFSAERLKGVDSTLKIQPAKLEDSAVYLCASSLEARGSEQYFGPGTRLTVT.

This clonotype was counted ten times or more. The V gene is TRBV27, the J gene TRBJ2-3, with unresolved D. The germline V gene has CDR1 MNHEY and CDR2 SMNVEV (reference sequence). CDR3 length equals 15 residues. Trimming left V 3 bases short and J 1 base short, with 11 bases between. Written as DNA, the CDR3 is TGTGCCAGCAGTTTTTGGGCAGGACGCACAGATACGCAGTATTTT. It encodes CASSFWAGRTDTQYF.

The sample holds a few counts of this clonotype. The chain uses TRBV18 and TRBJ2-2; 10 bases map to TRBD2. Unmatched junction bases numbered 9, after V lost 6 bases and J lost 2 bases. The germline gives CDR1 KGHSH, CDR2 LQKENI. The CDR3 covers 17 residues. The CDR3 protein is CASSLPGLARNTGELFF. The CDR3 DNA reads TGTGCCAGCTCCCTACCGGGACTAGCGAGAAACACCGGGGAGCTGTTTTTT.

This clonotype was found many times. The V call is TRBV27, the J call TRBJ2-7, with D unclear. The V end lost 0 bases, the J end lost 2 bases, and 11 bases lay between the germline ends. CDR1 is MNHEY, CDR2 SMNVEV, per germline (reference sequence). The CDR3 loop spans 15 amino acids. The CDR3 DNA is TGTGCCAGCAGTTTATCGATATGGCAGACCTACGAGCAGTACTTC. Its protein product is CASSLSIWQTYEQYF.

The sample holds many counts of this clonotype. This chain uses TRBV19 with TRBJ2-2; no clear D gene. Germline assignment: CDR1 LNHDA and CDR2 SQIVND (reference sequence). This CDR3 comprises 13 residues. The germline V and J ends were trimmed by 3 bases and 6 bases, with 8 bases remaining between them. The DNA for the CDR3 is TGTGCCAGTAGTATGGGTACTTCCGGGGAGCTGTTTTTT. Translated, it gives CASSMGTSGELFF. Looking up the rest from reference TRBV19 and TRBJ2-2 gives the full variable domain: DGGITQSPKYLFRKEGQNVTLSCEQNLNHDAMYWYRQDPGQGLRLIYYSQIVNDFQKGDIAEGYSVSREKKESFPLTVTSAQKNPTAFYLCASSMGTSGELFFGEGSRLTVL.

This clonotype has more than one count but fewer than ten. V and J are TRBV5-1 and TRBJ2-1, with 12 bases identical to TRBD2. The trim removed 3 bases at V and 5 bases at J, leaving 6 bases unmatched. CDR1 SGHRS and CDR2 YFSETQ come from the germline V gene. This CDR3 has 16 residues. CDR3 nucleotides: TGCGCCAGCAGCTCAGGACTAGCGGGACCAGACAATGAGCAGTTCTTC. It codes for CASSSGLAGPDNEQFF.

V and J are TRBV19 and TRBJ1-1; D is uncertain. Trimming cost V 0 bases and J 10 bases, with 12 bases left between them. Germline CDR1 and CDR2: LNHDA and SQIVND (reference sequence). This CDR3 spans 13 amino acids. The CDR3 loop reads CASSIDTAVGAFF. Written as DNA, the CDR3 is TGTGCCAGTAGTATAGATACCGCTGTGGGAGCTTTCTTT.